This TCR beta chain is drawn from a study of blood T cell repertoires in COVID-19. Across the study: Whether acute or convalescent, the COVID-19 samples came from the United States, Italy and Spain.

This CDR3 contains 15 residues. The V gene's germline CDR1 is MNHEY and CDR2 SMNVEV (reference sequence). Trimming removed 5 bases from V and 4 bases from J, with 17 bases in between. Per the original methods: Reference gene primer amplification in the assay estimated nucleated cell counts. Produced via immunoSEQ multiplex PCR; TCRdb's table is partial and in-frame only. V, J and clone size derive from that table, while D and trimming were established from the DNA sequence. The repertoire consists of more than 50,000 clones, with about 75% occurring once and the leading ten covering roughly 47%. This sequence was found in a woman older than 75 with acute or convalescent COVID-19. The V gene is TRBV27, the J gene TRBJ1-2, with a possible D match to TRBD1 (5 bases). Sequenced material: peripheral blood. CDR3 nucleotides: TGTGCCAGCAGTGGGGGGTATGGTCTTGGCTATGGCTACACCTTC. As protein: CASSGGYGLGYGYTF.